What follows are 32 T cell receptor beta chains derived from one specimen sequenced in a study of PD-1 blockade in classical Hodgkin lymphoma. Profiling relied on immunoSEQ multiplex PCR, and the TCRdb table lists in-frame clones only, not all of them. The sample yields 20,000 or so clones, around 87% seen once. Time point reported: cycle 4 day 1 (C4D1), after 5 to 7 weeks of nivolumab. Every single patient, without exception, relapsed after autologous stem cell transplantation, and brentuximab vedotin exposure varied. The sample here was peripheral blood mononuclear cells (PBMCs), taken before the fourth cycle of nivolumab. The receptors here all came from a human donor with classical Hodgkin lymphoma.

The rearrangement uses TRBV19 and TRBJ1-5; possible D gene TRBD1, 5 bases. Trimming took off 5 bases at V and 4 bases at J, with 18 bases between the two ends. The length of the CDR3 is 16 residues. Per germline, CDR1 LNHDA and CDR2 SQIVND (reference sequence). CDR3 sequence: CASSPAGPGGNQPQHF. The CDR3 region has the DNA TGTGCCAGTAGTCCCGCAGGGCCCGGCGGGAATCAGCCCCAGCATTTT.

The V and J genes are TRBV4-1 and TRBJ1-1, with D hard to call. The germline V gene encodes CDR1 MGHRA and CDR2 YSYEKL. The CDR3 runs to 13 residues. The germline V and J ends were trimmed by 7 bases and 1 base, with 10 bases remaining between them. The CDR3: CASNPTGNTEAFF. CDR3 DNA sequence: TGCGCCAGCAACCCGACGGGGAACACTGAAGCTTTCTTT.

The gene calls are TRBV5-1 and TRBJ1-3; TRBD1 is a possible D gene (5 bases). Germline CDR1 SGHRS, CDR2 YFSETQ. V lost 2 bases to trimming and J lost 0 bases, with 9 bases between them. The CDR3 totals 15 residues. The DNA for the CDR3 is TGCGCCAGCAGCTTCGGACAAAACTCTGGAAACACCATATATTTT. Its translation: CASSFGQNSGNTIYF.

The chain couples TRBV19 to TRBJ1-3; D is uncertain. The CDR3 spans 16 residues. CDR1 is LNHDA, CDR2 SQIVND, per germline (reference sequence). Deletions cut 10 bases from V and 0 bases from J, with 19 bases between. CDR3 bases: TGTGCCACCCGGCCTTTCGAAGCCAGCTCTGGAAACACCATATATTTT. It yields the protein CATRPFEASSGNTIYF.

The sample holds one count of this clone. V gene TRBV13 combines with J gene TRBJ2-7; TRBD2 aligns across 9 bases. Germline V gene sequence: CDR1 PRHDT, CDR2 FYEKMQ (reference sequence). After removal of 3 bases from V and 6 bases from J, the junction contained 9 bases not matched to a gene. The CDR3 is 15 amino acids. The CDR3 bases are TGTGCCAGCAGCTTTGATCCGGCAGCGGGGGGCGAGCAGTACTTC. Encoded protein: CASSFDPAAGGEQYF. Combining the CDR3 with reference TRBV13 and TRBJ2-7 gives the whole variable domain AAGVIQSPRHLIKEKRETATLKCYPIPRHDTVYWYQQGPGQDPQFLISFYEKMQSDKGSIPDRFSAQQFSDYHSELNMSSLELGDSALYFCASSFDPAAGGEQYFGPGTRLTVT.

In DNA, the CDR3 is TGTGCCAGCAGTTCCTGGACAGAGAGGGGCGAGCAGTACTTC. This encodes CASSSWTERGEQYF. J is TRBJ2-7 and V is TRBV27, with D perhaps TRBD1 (6 bases). CDR3 length: 14 residues. Trimming took 4 bases from V and 6 from J, leaving 16 bases between them. Looked up from germline, CDR1 is MNHEY and CDR2 is SMNVEV (reference sequence).

This clone was observed a single time. The chain is built from TRBV5-1 and TRBJ2-5; no clear D. CDR3 size: 18 residues. The ends were cut back, 1 base at V and 3 bases at J, with 22 bases in the middle. The germline V gene has CDR1 SGHRS and CDR2 YFSETQ. CDR3 coding DNA: TGCGCCAGCAGCTTGAAGGAACCTCAAGGCACCCCGGAAGAGACCCAGTACTTC. Protein: CASSLKEPQGTPEETQYF.

V and J are TRBV29-1 and TRBJ2-7; 13 nucleotides agree with TRBD2. This CDR3 contains 16 residues. V was pared by 3 bases and J by 3 bases, with 8 bases of the junction left unmatched. Per germline, CDR1 SQVTM and CDR2 ANQGSEA. The CDR3 bases are TGCAGCGTTGAGGGACTAGCGGGGCGGAAGGTCTACGAGCAGTACTTC. This codes for CSVEGLAGRKVYEQYF.

The gene calls are TRBV9 and TRBJ2-3, with D maybe TRBD2 (6 bases). The CDR3 is made up of 14 amino acids. The V end was cut by 10 bases, the J end by 1 base, with 16 bases between. Germline V gives CDR1 SGDLS, CDR2 YYNGEE. As DNA, the CDR3 is TGTGCCTTTCGCGGGGATAGGGGCACAGATACGCAGTATTTT. Its translation is CAFRGDRGTDTQYF.

The chain couples TRBV28 to TRBJ1-3; D is uncertain. The V end was cut by 6 bases, the J end by 0 bases, with 9 bases between. CDR3 length equals 14 residues. The germline CDR1 and CDR2 sequences are MDHEN and SYDVKM. CDR3 sequence: CASSLSFSGNTIYF. The CDR3, as DNA: TGTGCCAGCAGCCTCAGCTTCTCTGGAAACACCATATATTTT.

The V gene is TRBV5-5, the J gene TRBJ2-7, with TRBD2 identical over 12 bases. The CDR3 has 16 residues. After removal of 2 bases from V and 1 base from J, the junction contained 4 bases not matched to a gene. Germline V gene data show CDR1 as SGHKS and CDR2 as YYEKEE (reference sequence). CDR3 bases: TGTGCCAGCAGCTTACTAGCGGGGGGTCTTTCCTACGAGCAGTACTTC. It specifies CASSLLAGGLSYEQYF.

J is TRBJ2-1 and V is TRBV4-2; 11 bases align to TRBD2. The germline V gene encodes CDR1 LGHNA and CDR2 YNFKEQ. The CDR3 is made up of 15 amino acids. Trimming cost V 0 bases and J 10 bases; bases outside gene matches: 5. Here the CDR3 reads CASSQELAGVSEQFF. The CDR3 nucleotides are TGTGCCAGCAGCCAAGAACTAGCGGGAGTCTCAGAGCAGTTCTTC.

The V gene is TRBV28, the J gene TRBJ1-6; weak D call: TRBD1 (5 bases). Germline values: CDR1 MDHEN, CDR2 SYDVKM. This CDR3 spans 14 amino acids. V lost 5 bases, J lost 10 bases, and 15 bases lay in between. This chain's CDR3 is CASSLFRVSSPLHF. As DNA, the CDR3 is TGTGCCAGCAGTCTCTTCAGGGTTTCCTCACCCCTCCACTTT.

This clone rates as large. Other DNA sequences in the sample encode the same CDR3. The chain recombines TRBV19 with TRBJ2-3; no firm D call. CDR3 length: 12 amino acids. Germline values: CDR1 LNHDA, CDR2 SQIVND (reference sequence). The V end lost 1 base, the J end lost 3 bases, and 2 bases lay between the germline ends. The CDR3 reads CASSIGTDTQYF. Written as DNA, the CDR3 is TGTGCCAGTAGTATAGGTACAGATACGCAGTATTTT.

The chain recombines TRBV7-6 with TRBJ2-1; the D gene is possibly TRBD1 (6 bases). Germline CDR1 and CDR2: SGHVS and FNYEAQ. The ends were cut back, 3 bases at V and 5 bases at J, with 17 bases in the middle. There are 16 residues in the CDR3. The CDR3 loop reads CASSFYRALPHNEQFF. The CDR3 DNA is TGTGCCAGCAGCTTCTACAGGGCGCTCCCCCACAATGAGCAGTTCTTC. Looking up the rest from reference TRBV7-6 and TRBJ2-1 gives the full variable domain: GAGVSQSPRYKVTKRGQDVALRCDPISGHVSLYWYRQALGQGPEFLTYFNYEAQQDKSGLPNDRFSAERPEGSISTLTIQRTEQRDSAMYRCASSFYRALPHNEQFFGPGTRLTVL.

The chain combines TRBV7-2 with TRBJ2-7; D gene ambiguous. The ends were cut back, 5 bases at V and 0 bases at J, with 5 bases in the middle. The CDR3 spans 12 residues. The V gene's germline CDR1 is SGHTA and CDR2 FQGNSA. The CDR3 DNA reads TGTGCCAGCAGCAAGAGCTCCTACGAGCAGTACTTC. It specifies CASSKSSYEQYF.

This clone was observed a single time. This chain uses TRBV6-1 with TRBJ1-5, with TRBD1 as a possible D gene (5 bases). The V gene's germline CDR1 is MNHNS and CDR2 SASEGT. Trimming stripped 10 bases from V and 4 bases from J, with 14 bases between. The CDR3 loop spans 13 amino acids. CDR3 residues: CATRRGGNQPQHF. The DNA of the CDR3 is TGTGCCACACGTCGGGGGGGTAATCAGCCCCAGCATTTT.

V and J are TRBV4-1 and TRBJ2-1, with TRBD2 identical over 9 bases. Losses at the gene ends were 0 bases for V and 2 bases for J; bases not matched to a gene: 5. CDR1 is MGHRA, CDR2 YSYEKL, per germline. This CDR3 spans 17 amino acids. CDR3 protein: CASSQEGSGSPYNEQFF. CDR3 DNA: TGCGCCAGCAGCCAAGAAGGTAGCGGGAGCCCCTACAATGAGCAGTTCTTC.

The chain is built from TRBV29-1 and TRBJ1-2, with a possible D match to TRBD1 (6 bases). V was shortened by 2 bases and J by 6 bases, with 13 bases between the two germline ends. The germline gives CDR1 SQVTM, CDR2 ANQGSEA. The CDR3 runs 13 residues. CDR3 protein: CSVESRDTHGYTF. CDR3 in DNA: TGCAGCGTTGAATCCCGGGACACCCATGGCTACACCTTC.

The rearrangement uses TRBV19 and TRBJ2-7; TRBD1 aligns across 8 bases. The CDR3 is 13 residues long. V gave up 10 bases and J gave up 2 bases; unmatched junction bases: 7. Germline-derived CDR1 and CDR2 are LNHDA and SQIVND (reference sequence). The DNA of the CDR3 is TGTGCCACAGGGGGCGGTTGGGCCTACGAGCAGTACTTC. This encodes CATGGGWAYEQYF.

The V gene is TRBV21-1, the J gene TRBJ2-3; TRBD1 was called by the table and not checked on the DNA. TRBV21-1 is noted as a pseudogene. This CDR3 is built from 14 residues. The CDR3 region is CASSKVCRSNTQYF. DNA of the CDR3: TGTGCCAGCAGCAAAGTTTGCAGATCGAATACGCAGTATTTT.

The CDR3 coding sequence is TGTGCCAGCAGCGTAGGTGACACCGCCTACGAGCAGTACTTC. This codes for CASSVGDTAYEQYF. The chain uses TRBV9 and TRBJ2-7; D unclear. The V gene lost 0 bases and the J gene lost 2 bases, with 9 bases spanning the gap. This CDR3 has 14 residues. Germline CDR1 SGDLS, CDR2 YYNGEE.

This clone was recorded once. V and J are TRBV18 and TRBJ1-1; TRBD1 agrees at 7 bases. CDR1 and CDR2 (germline): KGHSH, LQKENI. V gave up 3 bases and J gave up 1 base; unmatched junction bases: 8. CDR3 length: 16 residues. The CDR3 coding sequence is TGTGCCAGCTCACCCAAAAGGGACAGTCGGAACACTGAAGCTTTCTTT. Translated: CASSPKRDSRNTEAFF.

This chain uses TRBV12-5 with TRBJ2-3; D unclear. V lost 2 bases and J 4 bases, leaving 10 bases between the germline ends. The CDR3 totals 14 residues. Germline V gene data show CDR1 as LGHNT and CDR2 as FRNRAP. Written as DNA, the CDR3 is TGTGCTAGTGGTTTGACCCGACTCGCAGATACGCAGTATTTT. Protein: CASGLTRLADTQYF.

This clone turned up a few times. The chain has TRBV2 and TRBJ1-6, with 9 bases aligning to TRBD1. Germline V CDR1 and CDR2: SNHLY, FYNNEI. Germline trimming cut 4 bases from V and 11 bases from J; bases unmatched to any gene: 9. There are 15 residues in the CDR3. The CDR3 DNA follows: TGTGCCAGCAGTGGGACCGGGACAGGGATGCCACCCCTCCACTTT. Encoded protein: CASSGTGTGMPPLHF.

This clone occurred a few times. The CDR3 DNA is TGCGCCAGCAGCCCCACGCCTAGGGAGGAGGATGAGCAGTTCTTC. Its translation is CASSPTPREEDEQFF. The gene calls are TRBV4-1 and TRBJ2-1; TRBD2 is a possible D gene (6 bases). Germline V lookup: CDR1 MGHRA, CDR2 YSYEKL. The CDR3 is 15 amino acids. V lost 4 bases to trimming and J lost 8 bases, with 18 bases between them.

This rearrangement joins TRBV5-1 to TRBJ2-7; 9 bases line up with TRBD2. This CDR3 spans 16 amino acids. CDR1 is SGHRS and CDR2 is YFSETQ in the germline V gene. J gave up 6 bases and V 4 bases, and 14 bases lay outside the gene matches. This CDR3 is CASSRGLAPEQAEQYF. The CDR3 region has the DNA TGCGCCAGCAGCAGGGGACTAGCTCCGGAGCAGGCCGAGCAGTACTTC.

A single count supports this clone. The rearrangement uses TRBV7-2 and TRBJ1-2, with 9 nucleotides matching TRBD1. The CDR3 is 15 amino acids. In germline, CDR1 is SGHTA, CDR2 FQGNSA. V gave up 0 bases and J gave up 8 bases; unmatched junction bases: 7. The CDR3 loop reads CASSLAFRTGDGYTF. The CDR3 DNA sequence: TGTGCCAGCAGCTTAGCTTTCCGGACAGGGGACGGCTACACCTTC.

Only one count was recorded for this clone. The V gene is TRBV6-1, the J gene TRBJ2-3; 9 positions match TRBD2. J gave up 1 base and V 3 bases, and 5 bases lay outside the gene matches. Germline-derived CDR1 and CDR2 are MNHNS and SASEGT. CDR3 size: 16 residues. The CDR3 sequence is CASSETIAGGTDTQYF. As DNA, the CDR3 is TGTGCCAGCAGTGAGACCATAGCGGGGGGCACAGATACGCAGTATTTT.

The rearrangement uses TRBV5-4 and TRBJ2-1; 9 bases are a match to TRBD2. The CDR3 runs 19 residues. From germline, CDR1 is SGHNT and CDR2 YYREEE (reference sequence). The V segment lost 0 bases and the J segment 2 bases; nucleotides outside the gene matches: 12. CDR3 amino acids: CASSLAWTSARGPYNEQFF. The CDR3 coding sequence is TGTGCCAGCAGCTTGGCCTGGACTAGCGCTAGAGGCCCCTACAATGAGCAGTTCTTC.

V usage is TRBV19 and J usage is TRBJ2-7, with TRBD1 matching over 8 bases. Looked up from germline, CDR1 is LNHDA and CDR2 is SQIVND (reference sequence). The CDR3 covers 13 residues. The V and J ends lost 4 bases and 4 bases, in that order; junction bases with no gene match: 3. CDR3 DNA: TGTGCCAGTAGTACCGGACAGGGTTACGAGCAGTACTTC. The encoded protein is CASSTGQGYEQYF. Supplemented by reference TRBV19 and TRBJ2-7, the full variable domain reads DGGITQSPKYLFRKEGQNVTLSCEQNLNHDAMYWYRQDPGQGLRLIYYSQIVNDFQKGDIAEGYSVSREKKESFPLTVTSAQKNPTAFYLCASSTGQGYEQYFGPGTRLTVT.

By its share, this clone is large. J is TRBJ1-5 and V is TRBV7-9; 7 bases map to TRBD1. Per germline, CDR1 SEHNR and CDR2 FQNEAQ (reference sequence). V shed 8 bases and J 7 bases; nucleotides not matched to a gene: 14. The CDR3 consists of 15 residues. The CDR3 DNA sequence: TGTGCCAGCGGACCCATTGGAGGGGGCAGACAGCCCCAGCATTTT. It encodes CASGPIGGGRQPQHF.